This T cell receptor (beta chain) originates from a study of CD8 T cells in Susac syndrome. The CDR3 spans 14 residues. V was pared by 3 bases and J by 4 bases, with 8 bases of the junction left unmatched. The germline CDR1 and CDR2 sequences are GTSNPN and SVGIG (reference sequence). RNA, at roughly 0.5 to 1 ug, was reverse transcribed with random hexamers. Amplification of TCR beta CDR3 spanned 54 Vbeta and 13 Jbeta via immunoSEQ multiplex PCR. Using its own MiXCR run on the immunoSEQ multiplex PCR reads, TCRdb lists one record per CDR3 protein. The top ten clones hold around 0.62% of a sample with tens of thousands of distinct CDR3 sequences, approximately 96% of them seen once.

The clonotype was recovered from a human donor with Susac syndrome. The V call is TRBV30, the J call TRBJ1-1; 7 bases are a match to TRBD1. What was sequenced was CD8+ T cells from PBMCs. In nucleotides, the CDR3 is TGTGCCTGGAGCCCTTTCAGGGGGATCACTGAAGCTTTCTTT. Translation gives CAWSPFRGITEAFF.